This T cell receptor beta chain was captured by sequencing in a study of blood T cell repertoires in COVID-19. Whole-study context: Sites across the United States, Italy and Spain contributed samples from acute and convalescent COVID-19.

V dropped 4 bases and J dropped 2 bases, with 12 bases sitting between them. Germline V CDR1 and CDR2: SGHAT, FQNNGV. The CDR3 runs 14 residues. This clone was observed once. Sequencing used immunoSEQ multiplex PCR; TCRdb keeps in-frame clones, though not all of them. The sample lists over 150,000 clones; around nine tenths were seen once. Sequenced input: peripheral blood. The V gene is TRBV11-2, the J gene TRBJ2-7, with D maybe TRBD2 (6 bases). The TCR comes from a man aged 50 to 60 with acute or convalescent COVID-19. The CDR3 bases are TGTGCCAGCAGCTACGGGACTGGGCCCTACGAGCAGTACGTC. Amino acid sequence: CASSYGTGPYEQYV.